The entry below describes one T cell receptor beta chain. In the authors' methods: From reference gene primer amplification, estimates of nucleated cell counts were derived. Assay used: immunoSEQ multiplex PCR; TCRdb lists only in-frame clones, some missing. Clonal size and the V and J genes are those of that table, whereas D and trimming came from the DNA. This sample yields tens of thousands of clones, of which 80% are seen a single time; 4% to 5.5% belongs to the top ten. The sample belongs to a study of blood T cell repertoires in COVID-19. At the level of the study: The United States, Italy and Spain provided the acute and convalescent COVID-19 samples. The analysed material was cDNA or gDNA that came from T cells, B-cell-depleted T cells, or PBMCs.

The CDR3 loop spans 16 amino acids. Germline V CDR1 and CDR2: SGHRS, YFSETQ. The V and J ends lost 0 bases and 4 bases, in that order; junction bases with no gene match: 5. The J gene is TRBJ1-1, the V gene TRBV5-1; 11 positions agree with TRBD1. The sample comprised peripheral blood. The source is a woman aged 70-85 years with acute or convalescent COVID-19. DNA of the CDR3: TGCGCCAGCAGCTTGGCGGACAGGGGGCTGGGCACTGAAGCTTTCTTT. Encoded protein: CASSLADRGLGTEAFF. Combining the CDR3 with reference TRBV5-1 and TRBJ1-1 gives the whole variable domain KAGVTQTPRYLIKTRGQQVTLSCSPISGHRSVSWYQQTPGQGLQFLFEYFSETQRNKGNFPGRFSGRQFSNSRSEMNVSTLELGDSALYLCASSLADRGLGTEAFFGQGTRLTVV.